This T cell receptor beta chain was recovered during a study of TIL therapy for anti-PD-1-resistant metastatic lung cancer. As for the study in general: A few tumors were EGFR-mutant and two were ALK-rearranged.

Time point denoted: pre-treatment sample, taken before nivolumab and TIL therapy. Most excised metastases sampled were pleural nodules or supraclavicular lymph nodes. The libraries were made with immunoSEQ v3. TCRdb keeps only in-frame clones here, not all; method: immunoSEQ multiplex PCR. The sample includes over 4,500 clones, roughly 64% of them seen just once. Germline CDR1 SQVTM, CDR2 ANQGSEA. Trimming took 4 bases from V and 3 from J; bases not matched to a gene: 5. The length of the CDR3 is 14 residues. This sequence joins TRBV29-1 and TRBJ2-7; 11 nucleotides line up with TRBD2. Specimen: tumor tissue, collected at baseline. The source is a man between 65 and 85 years old with non-small cell lung cancer. The CDR3 protein is CSVGLAGGYYEQYF. The DNA of the CDR3 is TGCAGCGTTGGTCTAGCGGGAGGTTACTACGAGCAGTACTTC.